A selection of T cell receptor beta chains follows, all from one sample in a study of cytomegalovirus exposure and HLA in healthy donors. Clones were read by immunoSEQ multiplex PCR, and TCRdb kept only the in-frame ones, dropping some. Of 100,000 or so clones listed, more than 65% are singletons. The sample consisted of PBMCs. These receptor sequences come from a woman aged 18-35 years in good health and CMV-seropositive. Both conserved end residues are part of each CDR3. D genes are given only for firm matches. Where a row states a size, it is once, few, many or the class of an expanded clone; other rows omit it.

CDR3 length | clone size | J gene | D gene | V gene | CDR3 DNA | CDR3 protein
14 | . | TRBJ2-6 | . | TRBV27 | TGTGCCAGCCTGCCCCTATCTGGGGCCAACGTCCTGACTTTC | CASLPLSGANVLTF
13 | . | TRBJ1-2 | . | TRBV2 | TGTGCCAGCAGTCTAACAGGATACTATGGCTACACCTTC | CASSLTGYYGYTF
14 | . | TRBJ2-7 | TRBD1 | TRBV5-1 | TGCGCCAGCAGCTTGGTGGGACAGGGAAGGGAGCAGTACTTC | CASSLVGQGREQYF
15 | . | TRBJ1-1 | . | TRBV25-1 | TGTGCCAGCAGTGAACTTCGACTGCCGAACACTGAAGCTTTCTTT | CASSELRLPNTEAFF
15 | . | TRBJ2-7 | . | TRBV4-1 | TGCGCCAGCAGCTACCGGGACGCAGGGGCCTACGAGCAGTACTTC | CASSYRDAGAYEQYF
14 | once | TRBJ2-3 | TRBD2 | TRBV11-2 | TGTGCCAGCAGCTTACTAGCGGGAGAAAACCCGCAGTATTTT | CASSLLAGENPQYF
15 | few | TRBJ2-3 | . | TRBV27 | TGTGCCAGCAGTTTATCCCTTAGCGCATCAGATACGCAGTATTTT | CASSLSLSASDTQYF
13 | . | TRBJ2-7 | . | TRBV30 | TGTGCCTGGACCCGGGACAACTCCTACGAGCAGTACTTC | CAWTRDNSYEQYF
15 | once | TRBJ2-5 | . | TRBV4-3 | TGCGCCAGCAGCCCGAGGCGCCTACCCCAAGAGACCCAGTACTTC | CASSPRRLPQETQYF
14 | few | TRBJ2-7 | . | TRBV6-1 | TGTGCCAGCAGCCCGGGGATCTCACGTTACGAGCAGTACTTC | CASSPGISRYEQYF
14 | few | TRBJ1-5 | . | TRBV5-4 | TGTGCCAGCAGCTTGGGGCAGAACAATCAGCCCCAGCATTTT | CASSLGQNNQPQHF
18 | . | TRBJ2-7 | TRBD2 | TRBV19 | TGTGCCAGTAGTATAGATCCCTCACTAGCGGGAGGGCCTTACGAGCAGTACTTC | CASSIDPSLAGGPYEQYF
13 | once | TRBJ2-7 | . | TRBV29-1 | TGCAGCGTCGCGCGGACAGAGACCTACGAGCAGTACTTC | CSVARTETYEQYF
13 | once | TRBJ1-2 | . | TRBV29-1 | TGCAGCGTTGGATTCGAGGGAAATAATGGCTACACCTTC | CSVGFEGNNGYTF
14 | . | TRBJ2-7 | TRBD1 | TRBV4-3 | TGCGCCAGCAGCCCGGACAGGGGGACATACGAGCAGTACTTC | CASSPDRGTYEQYF
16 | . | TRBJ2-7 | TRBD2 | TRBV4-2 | TGTGCCAGCAGCCAAGAAAGAGCGGGAGTGGCCTACGAGCAGTACTTC | CASSQERAGVAYEQYF
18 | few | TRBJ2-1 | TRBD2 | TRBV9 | TGTGCCAGCAGCGAGGATTTAGCGGGAATGGGCGAGCACAATGAGCAGTTCTTC | CASSEDLAGMGEHNEQFF
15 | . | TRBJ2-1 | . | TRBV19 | TGTGCCAGTGAGGGATGGACAGCCTCCTGGAATGAGCAGTTCTTC | CASEGWTASWNEQFF
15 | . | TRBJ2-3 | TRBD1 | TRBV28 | TGTGCCAGCAGTTTAAGTGGACAGGGGACAGATACGCAGTATTTT | CASSLSGQGTDTQYF
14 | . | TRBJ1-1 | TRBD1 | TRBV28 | TGTGCCAGCAGCACAGGGGGCCGGAACACTGAAGCTTTCTTT | CASSTGGRNTEAFF
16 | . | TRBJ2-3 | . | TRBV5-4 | TGTGCCAGCACCATGCCCGGGAGCAGCGGCACAGATACGCAGTATTTT | CASTMPGSSGTDTQYF
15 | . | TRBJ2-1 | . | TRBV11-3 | TGTGCCAGCAGCTTAGGGTTGTCTACTTACAATGAGCAGTTCTTC | CASSLGLSTYNEQFF
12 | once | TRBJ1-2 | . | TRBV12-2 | TGTGCTAGGGTCCGGGAAAATAATGGCTACACCTTC | CARVRENNGYTF
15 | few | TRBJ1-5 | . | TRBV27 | TGTGCCAGCAGTTTAACATGGGGCGCAGAGCAGCCCCAGCATTTT | CASSLTWGAEQPQHF
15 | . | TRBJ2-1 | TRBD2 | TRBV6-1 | TGTGCCAGTTTTAGCGGGAGTGGGGCTTACAATGAGCAGTTCTTC | CASFSGSGAYNEQFF
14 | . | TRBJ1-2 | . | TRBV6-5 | TGTGCCAGCAGTTCCCCTTCGGGTGCGGATGGCTACACCTTC | CASSSPSGADGYTF
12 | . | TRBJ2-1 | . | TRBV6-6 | TGTGCCAGCAGTTACGCCCCCCGGGGGCAGTTCTTC | CASSYAPRGQFF